The clone carrying this T cell receptor beta chain was picked up many times. What it binds is unknown. Germline CDR1 MDHEN, CDR2 SYDVKM. Trimming took off 6 bases at V and 7 bases at J, with 19 bases between the two ends. The CDR3 is made up of 15 amino acids. Libraries from naive CD8 cells were generated from roughly 21,000 to 960,000 sorted cells (with 10%, 30% or 50% RNA). Sorting recovered naive CD8 T cells on a CD8+CD4-CCR7+CD45RA+ profile. This specimen comes from a study of molecular identifiers for immune sequencing clone quantification. Study outcomes and limitations: Clones that exceeded 20 RNA copies held over 97% of effector molecules, yet under 1% in naive cells.

TCRdb passed the PCR reads through MiXCR, listing each CDR3 protein once. The sample carries just under 650,000 distinct CDR3 sequences, around 20% recorded once. The rearrangement joins TRBV28 to TRBJ2-1; the D gene is possibly TRBD2 (6 bases). Source material: naive CD8+ T cells from blood, with Jurkat cell RNA spiked in. The subset is: FACS-sorted CD8+CD4-CCR7+CD45RA+ naive T cells. This clonotype was obtained from a human donor in good health. Some libraries in this study had Jurkat cell RNA spiked in. The CDR3 spells CASSHGLIPPNEQFF. In DNA form, the CDR3 reads TGTGCCAGCAGCCACGGACTAATTCCCCCGAATGAGCAGTTCTTC.